This T cell receptor (beta chain) is from a study of blood T cell repertoires in COVID-19. Background on the study: The United States, Italy and Spain provided the acute and convalescent COVID-19 samples.

Two negative PCRs, clearance, or symptom resolution had been documented for recovered Cohort 3 donors. The CDR3 extends over 17 amino acids. Germline-derived CDR1 and CDR2 are LNHDA and SQIVND (reference sequence). V shed 5 bases, J shed 0 bases, and the junction held 7 bases outside the gene matches. Measured with immunoSEQ multiplex PCR; TCRdb has only the in-frame clones, and not every one. The sample records roughly 150,000 clones, 80% to 85% being singletons. The sequencing input was PBMCs or T cells enriched from blood (not recorded which). V and J are TRBV19 and TRBJ1-6, with TRBD1 matching 7 bases. The TCR was taken from a woman in her fifties or sixties who had recovered from COVID-19. The DNA for the CDR3 is TGTGCCAGTAGTGGTGGGCAGGGGGTCTCCTATAATTCACCCCTCCACTTT. Its translation: CASSGGQGVSYNSPLHF.